Listed below are T cell receptor beta chains from one sample, sequenced in a study of OX40 agonist ivuxolimab in advanced cancers. Assay used: immunoSEQ multiplex PCR; TCRdb lists only in-frame clones, some missing. Of over 70,000 clones listed, approximately 86% are singletons. This specimen was CD4+ or CD8+ T cells sorted from blood, taken in a trial of the OX40 agonist ivuxolimab. The receptors come from an adult with an advanced solid tumor such as melanoma, head and neck, liver or kidney cancer. Both conserved end residues are part of each CDR3. The order of the fields is J gene, clone size, D gene, V gene, CDR3 DNA, CDR3 protein. A D gene is named only where the DNA matches it firmly. Size values are once, few and many counts, or a class for expanded clones, and some rows have none.

J: TRBJ2-2
size: NA
D: NA
V: TRBV10-1
DNA: TGCGCCAGCAGTGACCTAACTAGCCAGCGGATGAACACCGGGGAGCTGTTTTTT
CDR3: CASSDLTSQRMNTGELFF

J: TRBJ1-3
size: NA
D: NA
V: TRBV27
DNA: TGTGCCAGCAGTTTATGGGGGGATCCTGGAAACACCATATATTTT
CDR3: CASSLWGDPGNTIYF

J: TRBJ2-1
size: NA
D: NA
V: TRBV28
DNA: TGTGCCAGCATCCAGACAGGGGAGGGAAAGAGGGAGCAGTTCTTC
CDR3: CASIQTGEGKREQFF

J: TRBJ2-3
size: NA
D: NA
V: TRBV29-1
DNA: TGCAGCGCCGCCGGCGCGGGCGCAGATACGCAGTATTTT
CDR3: CSAAGAGADTQYF

J: TRBJ2-5
size: once
D: NA
V: TRBV5-1
DNA: TGCGCCAGCAGAGCCGGTCCCCAAGAGACCCAGTACTTC
CDR3: CASRAGPQETQYF

J: TRBJ2-7
size: NA
D: NA
V: TRBV5-5
DNA: TGTGCCAGCAGCTTGCCGGCACTTTCCTACGAGCAGTACTTC
CDR3: CASSLPALSYEQYF

J: TRBJ1-1
size: NA
D: NA
V: TRBV30
DNA: TGTGCCTTGTTTCGGGGAGGGGGATTCACTGAAGCTTTCTTT
CDR3: CALFRGGGFTEAFF

J: TRBJ1-2
size: NA
D: NA
V: TRBV28
DNA: TGTGCCAGCAGTTTCCAGGGTGGGAATGGCTACACCTTC
CDR3: CASSFQGGNGYTF

J: TRBJ1-1
size: NA
D: TRBD1
V: TRBV5-4
DNA: TGTGCCAGCAGCGTAAACAGGGGCGCGAACACTGAAGCTTTCTTT
CDR3: CASSVNRGANTEAFF

J: TRBJ2-5
size: NA
D: NA
V: TRBV5-1
DNA: TGCGCCAGCAGCTTGGTGGGGGGACAAGAGACCCAGTACTTC
CDR3: CASSLVGGQETQYF

J: TRBJ1-1
size: NA
D: NA
V: TRBV7-9
DNA: TGTGCCAGCAGCGCCCCGGGGGGGGGCACTGAAGCTTTCTTT
CDR3: CASSAPGGGTEAFF

J: TRBJ2-7
size: NA
D: NA
V: TRBV10-3
DNA: TGTGCCACCAAAGCGGACTTGAGCTCCTACGAGCAGTACTTC
CDR3: CATKADLSSYEQYF

J: TRBJ2-1
size: NA
D: TRBD2
V: TRBV15
DNA: TGTGCCACCAGCAGCAAACTAGCGGGGGCCCCTATTAGGAATGAGCAGTTCTTC
CDR3: CATSSKLAGAPIRNEQFF

J: TRBJ2-7
size: NA
D: TRBD2
V: TRBV4-3
DNA: TGCGCCTCGAAAAAGTCCCTAGCGGGCTCCTACGAGCAGTACTTC
CDR3: CASKKSLAGSYEQYF

J: TRBJ2-5
size: once
D: TRBD1
V: TRBV5-4
DNA: TGTGCCAGCCTAACGAGGGGGACAGGGAGTAGGGAGACCCAGTACTTC
CDR3: CASLTRGTGSRETQYF

J: TRBJ1-5
size: NA
D: NA
V: TRBV5-6
DNA: TGTGCCAGCACCCTGTGGGGCCCTATTCCTCCCAATCAGCCCCAGCATTTT
CDR3: CASTLWGPIPPNQPQHF

J: TRBJ1-6
size: NA
D: NA
V: TRBV18
DNA: TGTGCCAGCTCACCGAGCTCCTATAATTCACCCCTCCACTTT
CDR3: CASSPSSYNSPLHF

J: TRBJ1-1
size: NA
D: TRBD1
V: TRBV19
DNA: TGTGCCAGTAGTATCCGTCAGGGGGGCCCGAACACTGAAGCTTTCTTT
CDR3: CASSIRQGGPNTEAFF

J: TRBJ2-7
size: NA
D: NA
V: TRBV6-6
DNA: TGTGCCAGCAGCTCCCCGCCACGGCCCTACGAGCAGTACTTC
CDR3: CASSSPPRPYEQYF

J: TRBJ2-7
size: NA
D: NA
V: TRBV29-1
DNA: TGCAGCGTTGGGGACGACGCTGGGCAGTACTTC
CDR3: CSVGDDAGQYF

J: TRBJ2-3
size: NA
D: NA
V: TRBV5-1
DNA: TGCGCCAGCAGCTTGGTTGGGGTTGGCACAGATACGCAGTATTTT
CDR3: CASSLVGVGTDTQYF

J: TRBJ1-3
size: NA
D: TRBD1
V: TRBV9
DNA: TGTGCCAGCAGCGCCCGGGACAGCTCTGGAAACACCATATATTTT
CDR3: CASSARDSSGNTIYF

J: TRBJ2-5
size: NA
D: NA
V: TRBV6-5
DNA: TGTGCCAGCAGTTACTCGGCGACCCAGTACTTC
CDR3: CASSYSATQYF

J: TRBJ2-1
size: NA
D: NA
V: TRBV28
DNA: TGTGCCAGCAGTTTCATCCATGAGCAGTTCTTC
CDR3: CASSFIHEQFF

J: TRBJ1-5
size: NA
D: TRBD1
V: TRBV28
DNA: TGTGCCAGCAGTACGGTCGGACAGGGGAGCAATCAGCCCCAGCATTTT
CDR3: CASSTVGQGSNQPQHF

J: TRBJ2-5
size: NA
D: NA
V: TRBV5-1
DNA: TGCGCCAGCAGCTTGGTCCCAGGAGAGACCCAGTACTTC
CDR3: CASSLVPGETQYF

J: TRBJ1-4
size: NA
D: TRBD1
V: TRBV30
DNA: TGTGCCTGGACCCAACAGGGACAGGGTGGCGAAAAACTGTTTTTT
CDR3: CAWTQQGQGGEKLFF

J: TRBJ2-2
size: NA
D: NA
V: TRBV5-1
DNA: TGCGCCAGCAGCTTGCTCGGGAACACCGGGGAGCTGTTTTTT
CDR3: CASSLLGNTGELFF

J: TRBJ1-1
size: NA
D: NA
V: TRBV6-6
DNA: TGTGCCAGCAGGTCGAACGGGTACACTGAAGCTTTCTTT
CDR3: CASRSNGYTEAFF

J: TRBJ2-3
size: NA
D: NA
V: TRBV7-3
DNA: TGTGCCAGCAGCTTGGGACCCCTGCCAGATACGCAGTATTTT
CDR3: CASSLGPLPDTQYF

J: TRBJ1-2
size: NA
D: NA
V: TRBV5-1
DNA: TGCGCCAGCAGCTATGGGACTACCCTGTCCCCGAACTATGGCTACACCTTC
CDR3: CASSYGTTLSPNYGYTF

J: TRBJ2-7
size: NA
D: NA
V: TRBV5-1
DNA: TGCGCCAGCAGCTTGGACCGTGGCTCCTACGAGCAGTACTTC
CDR3: CASSLDRGSYEQYF

J: TRBJ1-1
size: NA
D: NA
V: TRBV13
DNA: TGTGCCAGCAGCTTAGGGACCGAAATTATAGGAGCTTTCTTT
CDR3: CASSLGTEIIGAFF

J: TRBJ2-5
size: NA
D: NA
V: TRBV6-1
DNA: TGTGCCGGTAACAGGTCGGCAAAAGAGACCCAGTACTTC
CDR3: CAGNRSAKETQYF

J: TRBJ1-5
size: NA
D: TRBD1
V: TRBV5-6
DNA: TGTGCCAGCAGCTCCCTAGGGACAGGGGGCAATCAGCCCCAGCATTTT
CDR3: CASSSLGTGGNQPQHF